This T cell receptor (beta chain) stems from a study of shared clonotypes between healthy human individuals. Study outcomes and limitations: The study found about 5% of naive CD4 clonotypes shared across a few donors.

Naive-designated CD8 cells lacked CD45RO, were positively enriched for CCR7, and omitted terminally differentiated effector memory CD45RA+ cells. On this clone itself: Its antigen is unidentified.

Once extracted for a subset, genomic DNA was divided evenly among several immunoSEQ plates. Sequencing was performed with immunoSEQ multiplex PCR; in TCRdb, only in-frame clones are kept and a portion is missing. The sample records about 2 million clones, about 95% being singletons. Sequenced material: naive CD8+ T cells sorted from blood. The sequence was collected from a man between 18 and 29 years old in good health.

This CDR3 is CAWSVSIEQFF. CDR3 nucleotide sequence: TGTGCCTGGAGTGTATCCATTGAGCAGTTCTTC. This chain connects TRBV30 to TRBJ2-1; the D is unclear. With 0 bases removed from V and 9 bases from J, the gap between germline ends came to 6 bases. The CDR3 consists of 11 residues. Germline V gene sequence: CDR1 GTSNPN, CDR2 SVGIG (reference sequence).